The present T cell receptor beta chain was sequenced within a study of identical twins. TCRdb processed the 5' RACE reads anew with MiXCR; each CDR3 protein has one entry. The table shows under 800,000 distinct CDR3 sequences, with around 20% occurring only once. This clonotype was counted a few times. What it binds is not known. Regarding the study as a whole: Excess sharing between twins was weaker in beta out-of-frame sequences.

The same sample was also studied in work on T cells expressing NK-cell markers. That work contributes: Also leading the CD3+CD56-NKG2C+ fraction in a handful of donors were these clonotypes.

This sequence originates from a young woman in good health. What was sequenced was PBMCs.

This CDR3 reads CASTASPNTEAFF. In nucleotides, the CDR3 is TGTGCCAGCACCGCTTCACCGAACACTGAAGCTTTCTTT. The chain joins TRBV12-3 or TRBV12-4 to TRBJ1-1; no clear D. V shed 7 bases and J shed 1 base, with 10 bases lying between them. This CDR3 contains 13 residues.